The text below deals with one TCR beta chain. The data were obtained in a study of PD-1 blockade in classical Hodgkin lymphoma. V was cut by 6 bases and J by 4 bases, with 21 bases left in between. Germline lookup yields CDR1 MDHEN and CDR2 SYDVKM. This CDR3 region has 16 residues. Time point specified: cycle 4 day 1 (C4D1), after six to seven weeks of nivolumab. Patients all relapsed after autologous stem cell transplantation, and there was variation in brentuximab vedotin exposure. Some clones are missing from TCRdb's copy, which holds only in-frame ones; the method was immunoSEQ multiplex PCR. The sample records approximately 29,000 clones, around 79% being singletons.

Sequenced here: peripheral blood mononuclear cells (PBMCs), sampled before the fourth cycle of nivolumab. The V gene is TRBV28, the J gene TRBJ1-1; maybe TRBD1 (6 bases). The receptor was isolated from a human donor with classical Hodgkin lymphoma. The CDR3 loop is CASSPWTGGRLTEAFF. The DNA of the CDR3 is TGTGCCAGCAGCCCTTGGACCGGGGGGCGGCTCACTGAAGCTTTCTTT.